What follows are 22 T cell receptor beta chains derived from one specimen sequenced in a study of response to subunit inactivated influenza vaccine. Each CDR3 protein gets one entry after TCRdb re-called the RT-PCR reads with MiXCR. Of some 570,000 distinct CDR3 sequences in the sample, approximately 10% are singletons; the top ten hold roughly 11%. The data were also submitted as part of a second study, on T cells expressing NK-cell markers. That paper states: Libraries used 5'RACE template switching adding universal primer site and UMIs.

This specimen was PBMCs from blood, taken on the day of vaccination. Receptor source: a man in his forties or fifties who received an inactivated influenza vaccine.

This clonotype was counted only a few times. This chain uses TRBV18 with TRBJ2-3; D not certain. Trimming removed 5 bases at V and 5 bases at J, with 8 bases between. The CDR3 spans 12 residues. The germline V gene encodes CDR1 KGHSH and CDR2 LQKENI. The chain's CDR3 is CASSWVEDTQYF. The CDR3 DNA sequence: TGTGCCAGCTCATGGGTAGAAGATACGCAGTATTTT.

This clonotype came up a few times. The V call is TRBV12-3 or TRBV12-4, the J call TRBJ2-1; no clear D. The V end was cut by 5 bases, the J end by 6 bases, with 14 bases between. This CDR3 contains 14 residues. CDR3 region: CASSPFGAFNEQFF. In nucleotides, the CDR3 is TGTGCCAGCAGTCCGTTTGGAGCTTTCAATGAGCAGTTCTTC.

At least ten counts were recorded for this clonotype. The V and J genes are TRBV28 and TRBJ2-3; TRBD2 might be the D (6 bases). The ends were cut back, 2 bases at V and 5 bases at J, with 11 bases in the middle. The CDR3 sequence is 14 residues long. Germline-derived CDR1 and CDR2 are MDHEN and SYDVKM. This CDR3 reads CASSLGGSRDTQYF. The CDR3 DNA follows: TGTGCCAGCAGTTTAGGGGGGTCAAGAGATACGCAGTATTTT.

CDR3 in DNA: TGTGCCACCAGTGGTCTAGCGGGAGCTACGCAGTATTTT. Translation gives CATSGLAGATQYF. J is TRBJ2-3 and V is TRBV24-1; 10 nucleotides line up with TRBD2. The germline V gene encodes CDR1 KGHDR and CDR2 SFDVKD. V trimming: 5 bases; J trimming: 8 bases; junction bases outside the gene matches: 3. CDR3 length equals 13 residues.

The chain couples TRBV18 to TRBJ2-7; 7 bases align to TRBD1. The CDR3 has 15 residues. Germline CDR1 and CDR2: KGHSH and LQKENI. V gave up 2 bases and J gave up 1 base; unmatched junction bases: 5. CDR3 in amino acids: CASSPMPGGSYEQYF. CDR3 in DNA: TGTGCCAGCTCACCAATGCCAGGGGGATCCTACGAGCAGTACTTC.

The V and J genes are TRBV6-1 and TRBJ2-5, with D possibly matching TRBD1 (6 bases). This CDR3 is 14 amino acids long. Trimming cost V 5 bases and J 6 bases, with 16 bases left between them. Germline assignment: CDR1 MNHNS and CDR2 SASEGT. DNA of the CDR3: TGTGCCAGCAGTCCCTTGCAGGGACATCAGACCCAGTACTTC. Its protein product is CASSPLQGHQTQYF.

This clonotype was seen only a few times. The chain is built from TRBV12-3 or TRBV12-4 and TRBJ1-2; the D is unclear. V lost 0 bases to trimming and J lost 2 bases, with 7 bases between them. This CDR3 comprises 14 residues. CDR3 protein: CASSLAEGNYGYTF. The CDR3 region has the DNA TGTGCCAGCAGTTTAGCGGAAGGGAACTATGGCTACACCTTC.

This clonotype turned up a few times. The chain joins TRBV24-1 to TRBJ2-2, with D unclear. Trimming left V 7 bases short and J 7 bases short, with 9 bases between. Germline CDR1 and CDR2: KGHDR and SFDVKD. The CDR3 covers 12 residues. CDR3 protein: CATSTFGGELFF. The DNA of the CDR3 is TGTGCCACCAGCACCTTCGGCGGGGAGCTGTTTTTT.

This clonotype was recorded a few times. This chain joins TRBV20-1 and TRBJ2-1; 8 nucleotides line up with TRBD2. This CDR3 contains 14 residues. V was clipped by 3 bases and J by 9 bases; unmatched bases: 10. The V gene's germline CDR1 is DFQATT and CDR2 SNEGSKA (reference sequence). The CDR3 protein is CSASRGLVPSEQFF. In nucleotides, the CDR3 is TGCAGTGCTAGTAGGGGACTAGTTCCATCTGAGCAGTTCTTC.

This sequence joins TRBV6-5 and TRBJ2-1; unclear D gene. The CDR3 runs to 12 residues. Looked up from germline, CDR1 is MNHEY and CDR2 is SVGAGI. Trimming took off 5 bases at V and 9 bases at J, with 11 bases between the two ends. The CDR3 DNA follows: TGTGCCAGCAGTAACGTAATCGGTGAGCAGTTCTTC. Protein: CASSNVIGEQFF.

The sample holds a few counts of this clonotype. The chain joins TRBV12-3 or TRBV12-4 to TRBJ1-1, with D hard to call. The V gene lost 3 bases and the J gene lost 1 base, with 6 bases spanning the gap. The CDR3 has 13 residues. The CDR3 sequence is CASSFQENTEAFF. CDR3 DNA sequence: TGTGCCAGCAGTTTTCAGGAGAACACTGAAGCTTTCTTT.

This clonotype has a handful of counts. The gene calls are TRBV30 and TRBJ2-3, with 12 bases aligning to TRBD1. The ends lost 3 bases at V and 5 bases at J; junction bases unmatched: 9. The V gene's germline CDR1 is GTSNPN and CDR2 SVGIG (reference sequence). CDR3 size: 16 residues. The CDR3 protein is CAWRGRDRGLGDTQYF. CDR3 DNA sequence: TGTGCCTGGAGGGGCCGGGACAGGGGGCTAGGAGATACGCAGTATTTT.

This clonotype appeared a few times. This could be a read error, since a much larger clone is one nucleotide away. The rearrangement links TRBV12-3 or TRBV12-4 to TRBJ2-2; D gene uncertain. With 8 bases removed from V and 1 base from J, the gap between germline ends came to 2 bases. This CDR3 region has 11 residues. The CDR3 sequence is CASQNTGELFF. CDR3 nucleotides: TGTGCCAGCCAGAACACCGGGGAGCTGTTTTTT.

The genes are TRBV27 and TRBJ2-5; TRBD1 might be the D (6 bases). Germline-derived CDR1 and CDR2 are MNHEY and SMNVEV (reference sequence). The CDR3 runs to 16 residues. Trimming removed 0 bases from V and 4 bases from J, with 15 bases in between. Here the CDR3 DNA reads TGTGCCAGCAGTTTATCACGGACAGTTCAGGGAGAGACCCAGTACTTC. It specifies CASSLSRTVQGETQYF.

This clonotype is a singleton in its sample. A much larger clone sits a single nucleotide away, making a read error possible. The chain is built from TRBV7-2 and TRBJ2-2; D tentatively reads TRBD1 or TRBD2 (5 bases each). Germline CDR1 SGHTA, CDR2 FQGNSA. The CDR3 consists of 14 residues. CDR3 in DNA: TGTGCCAGCAGCTTAAAACGGGGCGTCGGGGAGCTGTCTTTT. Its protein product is CASSLKRGVGELSF.

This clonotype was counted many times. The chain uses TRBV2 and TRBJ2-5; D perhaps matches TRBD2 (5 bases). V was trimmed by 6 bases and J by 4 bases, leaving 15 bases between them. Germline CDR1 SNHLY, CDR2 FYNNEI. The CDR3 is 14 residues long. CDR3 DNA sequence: TGTGCCAGCAGACGTAGCGCCCTAGGAGAGACCCAGTACTTC. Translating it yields CASRRSALGETQYF.

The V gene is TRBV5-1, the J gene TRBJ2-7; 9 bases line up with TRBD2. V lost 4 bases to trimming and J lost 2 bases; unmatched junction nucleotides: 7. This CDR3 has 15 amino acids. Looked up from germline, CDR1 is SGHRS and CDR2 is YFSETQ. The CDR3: CASSGASGVTYEQYF. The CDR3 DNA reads TGCGCCAGCAGCGGTGCTAGCGGGGTGACCTACGAGCAGTACTTC.

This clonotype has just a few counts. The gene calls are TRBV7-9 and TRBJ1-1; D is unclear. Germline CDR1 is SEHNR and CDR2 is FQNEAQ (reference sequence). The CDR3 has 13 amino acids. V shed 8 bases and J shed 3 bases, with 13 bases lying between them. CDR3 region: CASLGWVDTEAFF. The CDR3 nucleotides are TGTGCCAGCCTGGGTTGGGTGGACACTGAAGCTTTCTTT. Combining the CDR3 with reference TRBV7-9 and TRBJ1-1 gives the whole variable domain DTGVSQNPRHKITKRGQNVTFRCDPISEHNRLYWYRQTLGQGPEFLTYFQNEAQLEKSRLLSDRFSAERPKGSFSTLEIQRTEQGDSAMYLCASLGWVDTEAFFGQGTRLTVV.

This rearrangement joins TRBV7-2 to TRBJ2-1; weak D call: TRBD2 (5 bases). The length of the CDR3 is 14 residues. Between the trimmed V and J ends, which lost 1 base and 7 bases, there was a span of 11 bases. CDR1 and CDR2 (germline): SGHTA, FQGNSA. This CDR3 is CASSLVRDLNEQFF. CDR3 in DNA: TGTGCCAGCAGCTTAGTACGGGATCTGAATGAGCAGTTCTTC.

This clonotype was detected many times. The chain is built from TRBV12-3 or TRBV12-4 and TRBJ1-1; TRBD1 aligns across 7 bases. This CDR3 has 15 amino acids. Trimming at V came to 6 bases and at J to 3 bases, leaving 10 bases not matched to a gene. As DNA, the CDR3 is TGTGCCAGCAGCCCATTCACAGGGGCGGACACTGAAGCTTTCTTT. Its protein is CASSPFTGADTEAFF.

The CDR3 sequence is CASSLGHLSYEQYF. The CDR3 DNA sequence: TGTGCCAGCAGCTTGGGCCATCTCTCCTACGAGCAGTACTTC. V is TRBV5-6 and J is TRBJ2-7; D gene ambiguous. CDR3 length equals 14 residues. Germline loops: CDR1 SGHDT, CDR2 YYEEEE. Deletions cut 0 bases from V and 0 bases from J, with 7 bases between.

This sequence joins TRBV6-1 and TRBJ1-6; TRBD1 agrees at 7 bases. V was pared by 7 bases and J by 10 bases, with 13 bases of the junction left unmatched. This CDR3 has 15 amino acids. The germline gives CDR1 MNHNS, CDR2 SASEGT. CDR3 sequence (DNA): TGTGCCAGCATAATAGACAGGGCGGTCGGCTCACCCCTCCACTTT. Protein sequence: CASIIDRAVGSPLHF.